The rows below give T cell receptor beta chains drawn from one sample of a study of OX40 agonist ivuxolimab in advanced cancers. Sequencing used immunoSEQ multiplex PCR; TCRdb keeps in-frame clones, though not all of them. The table shows some 73,000 clones, with about nine tenths occurring only once. The sample consisted of CD4+ or CD8+ T cells sorted from blood, taken in a trial of the OX40 agonist ivuxolimab. Receptor source: an adult with an advanced solid tumor such as melanoma, head and neck, liver or kidney cancer. The CDR3 runs from the conserved cysteine through the conserved F or W. The order of the fields is J gene, CDR3 length, D gene, clone size, V gene, CDR3 protein, CDR3 DNA. A D gene is named only where the DNA matches it firmly. Size is omitted from some rows. Given values are once, few, many or a class for expanded clones.

>TRBJ2-5|15|.|few|TRBV5-6
CASSLGPRSVETQYF
TGTGCCAGCAGCTTGGGACCAAGAAGTGTTGAGACCCAGTACTTC
>TRBJ1-1|14|TRBD1|.|TRBV5-6
CASSRDRGSTEAFF
TGTGCCAGCAGCCGGGACAGGGGAAGCACTGAAGCTTTCTTT
>TRBJ2-7|15|TRBD2|.|TRBV4-2
CASSPRLAGVYEQYF
TGTGCCAGCAGCCCCCGACTAGCGGGGGTTTACGAGCAGTACTTC
>TRBJ2-7|20|TRBD2|.|TRBV12-5
CASGLAGPTSGRANGNEQYF
TGTGCTAGTGGTTTGGCAGGTCCGACTAGCGGGAGGGCCAACGGAAACGAGCAGTACTTC
>TRBJ2-6|16|.|.|TRBV5-4
CASSLGGSSGANVLTF
TGTGCCAGCAGCTTGGGGGGGAGCTCTGGGGCCAACGTCCTGACTTTC
>TRBJ2-2|19|TRBD2|few|TRBV14
CASSPTPNRGRKSTGELFF
TGTGCCAGCAGCCCCACCCCGAATCGCGGGAGAAAGAGTACCGGGGAGCTGTTTTTT
>TRBJ1-1|19|TRBD1|.|TRBV11-3
CASSLETKPLDRESGEAFF
TGTGCCAGCAGCTTAGAGACGAAGCCGTTGGACAGGGAATCTGGTGAAGCTTTCTTT
>TRBJ2-1|19|TRBD2|.|TRBV19
CASSQTSGRASASYNEQFF
TGTGCCAGTAGTCAAACTAGCGGGAGGGCCTCAGCGTCCTACAATGAGCAGTTCTTC
>TRBJ2-5|15|.|.|TRBV10-2
CASSEGRDWKETQYF
TGCGCCAGCAGTGAGGGCAGGGATTGGAAAGAGACCCAGTACTTC
>TRBJ1-3|15|.|.|TRBV27
CASSAIWGSGNTIYF
TGTGCCAGCAGTGCTATTTGGGGCTCTGGAAACACCATATATTTT
>TRBJ2-5|15|TRBD2|once|TRBV29-1
CSVVGTSGNQETQYF
TGCAGCGTCGTCGGGACTAGCGGCAACCAAGAGACCCAGTACTTC
>TRBJ2-3|14|.|.|TRBV5-4
CASSLVDGTDTQYF
TGTGCCAGCAGCTTGGTTGACGGCACAGATACGCAGTATTTT
>TRBJ1-4|15|.|.|TRBV2
CASSESGRKDEKLFF
TGTGCCAGCAGTGAATCGGGGAGGAAAGATGAAAAACTGTTTTTT
>TRBJ1-4|16|.|.|TRBV5-1
CASSSTTNGAGEKLFF
TGCGCCAGCAGCTCGACCACCAACGGGGCGGGTGAAAAACTGTTTTTT
>TRBJ1-2|17|TRBD1|.|TRBV7-9
CASSSPRDRSSNYGYTF
TGTGCCAGCAGCTCACCGCGGGACAGATCGTCTAACTATGGCTACACCTTC
>TRBJ1-1|14|.|.|TRBV9
CASTLGVGDTEAFF
TGTGCCAGCACCTTGGGAGTGGGGGACACTGAAGCTTTCTTT
>TRBJ2-1|15|TRBD2|.|TRBV7-3
CASSPLAGGKNEQFF
TGTGCCAGCAGCCCTCTAGCGGGAGGGAAGAATGAGCAGTTCTTC
>TRBJ2-5|16|.|.|TRBV15
CATSRDRLSGRQTQYF
TGTGCCACCAGCAGAGATCGGCTATCCGGGCGTCAGACCCAGTACTTC
>TRBJ2-3|13|.|.|TRBV5-4
CASTGLTRDTQYF
TGTGCCAGCACAGGCCTAACGAGGGATACGCAGTATTTT
>TRBJ2-6|17|.|.|TRBV28
CASSPPPGSSGANVLTF
TGTGCCAGCAGTCCCCCCCCGGGGTCCTCTGGGGCCAACGTCCTGACTTTC
>TRBJ2-2|14|.|.|TRBV19
CASTPGERPGELFF
TGTGCCAGTACCCCGGGGGAGCGACCCGGGGAGCTGTTTTTT
>TRBJ2-1|17|TRBD2|.|TRBV5-4
CASSPGLAGGSGNEQFF
TGTGCCAGCAGTCCAGGACTAGCGGGAGGGTCGGGCAATGAGCAGTTCTTC
>TRBJ2-2|13|.|.|TRBV2
CASSYLASGELFF
TGTGCCAGCAGTTATCTAGCCTCCGGGGAGCTGTTTTTT
>TRBJ2-4|16|.|.|TRBV5-1
CASSLKGGSTSNIQYF
TGCGCCAGCAGCTTGAAGGGCGGGTCTACCTCAAACATTCAGTACTTC
>TRBJ1-6|14|.|.|TRBV6-1
CASRVTGTLSPLHF
TGTGCCAGCAGGGTAACGGGGACCCTCTCACCCCTCCACTTT
>TRBJ1-4|15|TRBD1|.|TRBV9
CASSETGVTNEKLFF
TGTGCCAGCAGCGAAACAGGGGTTACTAATGAAAAACTGTTTTTT
>TRBJ1-4|15|.|.|TRBV29-1
CSADGGARGNEKLFF
TGCAGCGCCGACGGGGGCGCCAGGGGTAATGAAAAACTGTTTTTT
>TRBJ2-3|17|TRBD2|.|TRBV5-1
CASSPRRLAGVADTQYF
TGCGCCAGCAGCCCAAGACGACTAGCGGGAGTAGCAGATACGCAGTATTTT
>TRBJ2-5|16|.|.|TRBV5-1
CASSLGNAIGGETQYF
TGCGCCAGCAGCTTGGGCAACGCAATAGGGGGAGAGACCCAGTACTTC
>TRBJ2-1|23|TRBD2|.|TRBV10-3
CAISSLGVPSGRRLLQEMNEQFF
TGTGCCATCAGTTCCTTGGGGGTTCCTAGCGGCAGACGGTTACTCCAAGAAATGAATGAGCAGTTCTTC